These 24 T cell receptor beta chains were all obtained from the same sample, sequenced in a study of HIV-infected patients and healthy controls. Roughly three months, about 14 weeks, into antiretroviral therapy, follow-up blood was collected. Whole blood was used without fractionation, so all unsorted peripheral T cells were included. cDNA was made from around 0.45 ug RNA using alpha and beta constant primers. Separate chain-specific third strand synthesis with multiplexing indices produced the alpha and beta libraries. TCRdb redid the calling of the 5' RACE reads with MiXCR, one entry per CDR3 protein. In the table there are roughly 8,000 distinct CDR3 sequences, less than 7.5% of which are singletons. Sequences were derived from blood, sampled during antiretroviral therapy. The receptors derive from an adult with HIV infection.

By proportion, this clonotype is medium-sized. Since it is a stray read in a library aimed at alpha chains, this beta chain has a size that is not meaningful. V is TRBV28 and J is TRBJ2-3, with 8 bases that match TRBD2. The CDR3 extends over 15 amino acids. Germline values: CDR1 MDHEN, CDR2 SYDVKM. Trimming took 5 bases from V and 5 from J; bases not matched to a gene: 9. The CDR3 DNA reads TGTGCCAGCAGTGCCCCGGGACTAGGGAGAGATACGCAGTATTTT. Its translation is CASSAPGLGRDTQYF.

This clonotype was observed many times. This beta chain is off target for a library built for alpha chains, so its abundance means little. The V gene is TRBV13, the J gene TRBJ2-3; 7 bases match TRBD2. J was trimmed by 0 bases and V by 8 bases; bases with no gene match: 11. The germline gives CDR1 PRHDT, CDR2 FYEKMQ (reference sequence). The CDR3 has 16 residues. The CDR3 loop reads CASGGLSGASTDTQYF. The CDR3 DNA reads as TGTGCCAGCGGAGGATTGAGCGGGGCGAGCACAGATACGCAGTATTTT. Drawing the rest from reference TRBV13 and TRBJ2-3, the complete variable domain is AAGVIQSPRHLIKEKRETATLKCYPIPRHDTVYWYQQGPGQDPQFLISFYEKMQSDKGSIPDRFSAQQFSDYHSELNMSSLELGDSALYFCASGGLSGASTDTQYFGPGTRLTVL.

Judged by abundance, this clonotype is medium-sized. This beta chain lies outside the target of a library built for alpha chains; its clone size means little. The chain carries TRBV7-9 and TRBJ2-2; D unclear. This CDR3 region has 13 residues. Trimming pared 5 bases from V and 0 bases from J, leaving 4 bases between. Germline CDR1 and CDR2: SEHNR and FQNEAQ (reference sequence). CDR3 residues: CASSPSNTGELFF. CDR3 coding DNA: TGTGCCAGCAGCCCGTCGAACACCGGGGAGCTGTTTTTT.

Ten or more counts support this clonotype. This beta chain came through as a stray read in a library set up for alpha chains, and its size says little. The rearrangement joins TRBV7-9 to TRBJ2-7; no reliable D call. The V end lost 5 bases, the J end lost 6 bases, and 14 bases lay between the germline ends. CDR3 length: 13 residues. CDR1 is SEHNR and CDR2 is FQNEAQ in the germline V gene (reference sequence). CDR3 loop: CASSQRVGAEQYF. DNA of the CDR3: TGTGCCAGCAGCCAAAGGGTAGGCGCCGAGCAGTACTTC.

At least ten counts were recorded for this clonotype. Because this beta chain is a stray read in a library intended to capture alpha chains, its abundance should not be given much weight. The chain joins TRBV25-1 to TRBJ1-1; D unresolved. The germline V gene encodes CDR1 MGHDK and CDR2 SYGVNS. CDR3 length: 11 amino acids. V was clipped by 4 bases and J by 1 base, with 1 base between them. The CDR3: CASSGNTEAFF. The CDR3 DNA sequence: TGTGCCAGCAGTGGGAACACTGAAGCTTTCTTT.

As regards this clonotype: This beta chain appears as a stray read in a library generated for alpha chains; its size is not informative. This chain connects TRBV12-3 or TRBV12-4 to TRBJ2-5; D not resolved. V was pared by 6 bases and J by 2 bases, with 22 bases between. CDR3 length equals 17 residues. CDR3 residues: CASSPRMGNLKQETQYF. The CDR3 DNA sequence: TGTGCCAGCAGCCCTCGTATGGGGAATTTGAAGCAAGAGACCCAGTACTTC.

Ten or more counts support this clonotype. The library was built for alpha chains, so this beta chain is an off-target read and its size means little. The J gene is TRBJ1-1, the V gene TRBV20-1; tentative D call: TRBD1 (6 bases). The V end was cut by 0 bases, the J end by 5 bases, with 13 bases between. The CDR3 contains 14 residues. Germline CDR1 DFQATT, CDR2 SNEGSKA (reference sequence). The CDR3 region has the DNA TGCAGTGCTAGAGATCAAACAGGGCGGACTGAAGCTTTCTTT. Its translation is CSARDQTGRTEAFF.

In the case of this clonotype: This beta chain was picked up by a library intended for alpha chains and is off target, so its count carries little meaning. The chain uses TRBV4-1 and TRBJ2-7; 7 bases are a match to TRBD1. Germline V CDR1 and CDR2: MGHRA, YSYEKL. J lost 4 bases, V lost 6 bases, and 12 bases had no gene match. CDR3 length: 15 residues. The CDR3 sequence is CASRLKTGSLYEQYF. The CDR3 nucleotides are TGCGCCAGCAGGCTAAAGACAGGGAGCCTATACGAGCAGTACTTC.

This clonotype is medium-sized by share. For a library built for alpha chains, this beta chain is a stray read; little rests on its size. V usage is TRBV3-1 and J usage is TRBJ2-7, with D perhaps matching TRBD1 (5 bases). Trimming cost V 3 bases and J 0 bases, with 15 bases left between them. Germline V CDR1 and CDR2: LGHDT, YNNKEL (reference sequence). The CDR3 sequence is 16 residues long. CDR3 region: CASSHGHMESSYEQYF. For the CDR3, the DNA is TGTGCCAGCAGCCACGGACATATGGAGAGCTCCTACGAGCAGTACTTC.

Sample share makes this clonotype medium-sized. A library made for alpha chains picked up this beta chain off target, so its size means little. V and J are TRBV20-1 and TRBJ2-1, with 8 bases lining up with TRBD2. After removal of 6 bases from V and 9 bases from J, the junction contained 13 bases not matched to a gene. Germline lookup yields CDR1 DFQATT and CDR2 SNEGSKA (reference sequence). The CDR3 has 14 amino acids. CDR3 amino acids: CSAPSSREGVEQFF. For the CDR3, the DNA is TGCAGTGCGCCTTCCTCACGGGAGGGCGTTGAGCAGTTCTTC.

About this clonotype itself: Since it is a stray read in a library aimed at alpha chains, this beta chain has a size that is not meaningful. The chain links TRBV4-1 to TRBJ2-5, with D tentatively TRBD2 (5 bases). Germline V gene sequence: CDR1 MGHRA, CDR2 YSYEKL. The CDR3 loop spans 14 amino acids. Trimming removed 0 bases from V and 4 bases from J, with 9 bases in between. The CDR3 here is CASSQDRRGETQYF. Written as DNA, the CDR3 is TGCGCCAGCAGCCAAGACAGACGGGGAGAGACCCAGTACTTC.

In this sample, this clonotype is medium-sized (0.01 to 0.1%). Since the library was made to target alpha chains, this beta chain is a stray read and its abundance is not meaningful. V usage is TRBV24-1 and J usage is TRBJ2-1, with D hard to call. The CDR3 runs to 13 residues. Germline CDR1 and CDR2: KGHDR and SFDVKD. V lost 4 bases and J lost 0, with 3 bases in between. The CDR3 bases are TGTGCCACCAGTGAAGGCTCCTACAATGAGCAGTTCTTC. It is translated as CATSEGSYNEQFF.

This clonotype was seen a few times. The size of this beta chain means little, since it is a stray read in a library made for alpha chains. The V and J genes are TRBV4-1 and TRBJ2-5; a possible D gene is TRBD1 (5 bases). Trimming left V 2 bases short and J 1 base short, with 5 bases between. The CDR3 has 13 amino acids. Germline V lookup: CDR1 MGHRA, CDR2 YSYEKL. The CDR3 coding sequence is TGCGCCAGCAGCCAACAGGGCCAAGAGACCCAGTACTTC. Protein sequence: CASSQQGQETQYF.

By share of the sample, this clonotype is medium-sized. This beta chain is an off-target read within a library intended for alpha chains, so its frequency means little. CDR3 sequence reads: CASSLSGGADTQYF. CDR3 in DNA: TGTGCCAGCAGTTTATCGGGCGGGGCGGATACGCAGTATTTT. The rearrangement joins TRBV27 to TRBJ2-3, with a possible D match to TRBD2 (6 bases). V was shortened by 0 bases and J by 6 bases, with 10 bases between the two germline ends. Per the germline V gene, CDR1 is MNHEY and CDR2 is SMNVEV (reference sequence). This CDR3 comprises 14 residues.

This clonotype is labeled medium-sized. This beta chain was picked up by a library intended for alpha chains and is off target, so its count carries little meaning. The J gene is TRBJ2-7, the V gene TRBV12-3 or TRBV12-4; unclear D gene. V was cut by 3 bases and J by 3 bases, with 12 bases left in between. The CDR3 sequence is 14 residues long. The CDR3 bases are TGTGCCAGCAGTTTGGTAACAGTCCGCTACGAGCAGTACTTC. This translates into CASSLVTVRYEQYF.

This clonotype qualifies as medium-sized (0.01 to 0.1%). The library was designed around alpha chains, so this beta chain is a stray read whose abundance carries little weight. The rearrangement joins TRBV4-1 to TRBJ2-3; D is ambiguous. Germline-derived CDR1 and CDR2 are MGHRA and YSYEKL. V was clipped by 6 bases and J by 7 bases, with 8 bases between them. The CDR3 has 11 residues. The chain's CDR3 is CASRGGNTQYF. The CDR3 bases are TGCGCCAGCAGGGGCGGTAATACGCAGTATTTT.

This clonotype is termed medium-sized (0.01 to 0.1%). Within a library made for alpha chains, this beta chain is off target, and its count is uninformative. The chain employs TRBV28 and TRBJ2-5; no clear D gene. The germline V gene has CDR1 MDHEN and CDR2 SYDVKM. CDR3 length: 14 residues. Deletions cut 9 bases from V and 4 bases from J, with 18 bases between. CDR3 loop: CASRAGRKRETQYF. CDR3 coding DNA: TGTGCCAGTAGGGCCGGGCGAAAGAGAGAGACCCAGTACTTC.

The table lists this clonotype with many counts. This beta chain is off target for a library built for alpha chains, so its abundance means little. The chain has TRBV28 and TRBJ2-2; maybe TRBD1 (6 bases). V was pared by 2 bases and J by 1 base, with 14 bases between. Germline V gene lookup returns CDR1 MDHEN and CDR2 SYDVKM. This CDR3 has 17 amino acids. The CDR3 coding sequence is TGTGCCAGCAGTTTACCCCCAGGGGTAGGGAACACCGGGGAGCTGTTTTTT. The encoded protein is CASSLPPGVGNTGELFF.

This clonotype ranks as medium-sized. This beta chain appears as a stray read in a library generated for alpha chains; its size is not informative. CDR3 in DNA: TGTGCCAGCAGCTTGGGCCTAACCATAAACACCGGGGAGCTGTTTTTT. It translates to CASSLGLTINTGELFF. The rearrangement uses TRBV5-6 and TRBJ2-2, with D uncertain. V lost 0 bases and J 2 bases, leaving 11 bases between the germline ends. This CDR3 contains 16 residues. The V gene's germline CDR1 is SGHDT and CDR2 YYEEEE.

This clonotype is deemed medium-sized. In a library made to pick up alpha chains, this beta chain is a stray read with a size that means little. V and J are TRBV6-5 and TRBJ2-7; 8 bases line up with TRBD2. Losses at the gene ends were 0 bases for V and 5 bases for J; bases not matched to a gene: 3. The CDR3 loop spans 14 amino acids. In germline, CDR1 is MNHEY, CDR2 SVGAGI. The chain's CDR3 is CASSYSRGGDEQYF. As DNA, the CDR3 is TGTGCCAGCAGTTACTCTCGGGGGGGGGACGAGCAGTACTTC.

On this clonotype itself: Being off target in a library aimed at alpha chains, this beta chain has a size of little meaning. This rearrangement joins TRBV19 to TRBJ2-1; 8 bases fit TRBD2. The germline gives CDR1 LNHDA, CDR2 SQIVND (reference sequence). The CDR3 length is 17 residues. J gave up 4 bases and V 2 bases, and 10 bases lay outside the gene matches. The CDR3 nucleotides read TGTGCCAGTAGTATATCGGGAGGGGCTAGCGTATACAATGAGCAGTTCTTC. Its protein product is CASSISGGASVYNEQFF. Full variable domain (missing parts from reference TRBV19 and TRBJ2-1): DGGITQSPKYLFRKEGQNVTLSCEQNLNHDAMYWYRQDPGQGLRLIYYSQIVNDFQKGDIAEGYSVSREKKESFPLTVTSAQKNPTAFYLCASSISGGASVYNEQFFGPGTRLTVL.

The table lists this clonotype with many counts. With the library built for alpha chains, this beta chain is off target and its frequency is not meaningful. This chain links TRBV18 with TRBJ2-7; 9 bases fit TRBD1. Looked up from germline, CDR1 is KGHSH and CDR2 is LQKENI. CDR3 length: 15 amino acids. V gave up 0 bases and J gave up 4 bases; unmatched junction bases: 4. The CDR3 spells CASSPPGQGWYEQYF. The CDR3 nucleotides read TGTGCCAGCTCACCACCTGGACAGGGGTGGTACGAGCAGTACTTC. Full variable domain (rest looked up from reference TRBV18 and TRBJ2-7): NAGVMQNPRHLVRRRGQEARLRCSPMKGHSHVYWYRQLPEEGLKFMVYLQKENIIDESGMPKERFSAEFPKEGPSILRIQQVVRGDSAAYFCASSPPGQGWYEQYFGPGTRLTVT.

This clonotype appeared a few times. The library was built for alpha chains, so this beta chain is an off-target read and its size means little. This chain uses TRBV4-2 with TRBJ2-3, with 10 positions matching TRBD2. The ends lost 0 bases at V and 2 bases at J; junction bases unmatched: 14. This CDR3 spans 20 amino acids. Looked up from germline, CDR1 is LGHNA and CDR2 is YNFKEQ. The chain's CDR3 is CASSQDGVKSGGEDTDTQYF. Here the CDR3 DNA reads TGTGCCAGCAGCCAAGATGGGGTGAAGAGCGGGGGGGAGGACACAGATACGCAGTATTTT.

This clonotype appeared many times. This beta chain appears as a stray read in a library generated for alpha chains; its size is not informative. The chain combines TRBV12-2 with TRBJ2-1; the table calls TRBD2, which could not be checked here. TRBV12-2 is listed as a pseudogene. The CDR3 is 18 amino acids. The CDR3 spells CASRPMGLAGVKYNEQFF. CDR3 bases: TGTGCAAGTCGCCCCATGGGACTAGCGGGGGTTAAGTACAATGAGCAGTTCTTC.